This TCR beta chain appears in the sequencing data of a study of CD8 T cells in Susac syndrome. An amount of RNA that ranged from roughly 0.5 to 1 ug was reverse transcribed with random hexamers. TCRdb fed the immunoSEQ multiplex PCR reads into MiXCR, producing one record per CDR3 protein. The sample lists 200,000 to 250,000 distinct CDR3 sequences, around 95% occurring once. The T cells that were sequenced for TCR beta were CD8+ and CD4+ cells from blood. The receptor's source is a human donor with multiple sclerosis. Sequenced: CD4+ T cells from PBMCs.

The CDR3 bases are TGCAGTGCTAGAGATCCTCGGACAGACCCCAATCAGCCCCAGCATTTT. It encodes CSARDPRTDPNQPQHF. The chain combines TRBV20-1 with TRBJ1-5; D might be TRBD1 (6 bases). CDR3 length equals 16 residues. Germline CDR1 is DFQATT and CDR2 is SNEGSKA (reference sequence). V was pared by 0 bases and J by 3 bases, with 15 bases between.